This entry describes one T cell receptor beta chain. Its binding antigen is unknown. Base qualities are not provided; no much larger clone lies one nucleotide away. The CDR3 starts with the cysteine, ends with the phenylalanine, and has 16 residues. The CDR3 DNA has 48 bases and is translated from base 1. CDR1 and CDR2 are drawn from the germline V gene: ENHRY, SYGVKD. The germline V end is reduced by 5 bases and the J end by 0 bases; junction bases left unmatched: 4. Collaborating institutions collected whole blood in K2EDTA tubes following their own protocols. Collaborator samples were shipped for TCRbeta analysis as frozen whole blood, isolated PBMCs, or DNA extracted from either sample type. These data belong to a study of blood T cell repertoires in COVID-19 (dated by TCRdb to about 2020). For the wider study: Samples covering the acute and convalescent phases of COVID-19 were provided by collaborators in the United States, Italy and Spain. The material from the prospective study consisted of cDNA or gDNA derived from T cells, B-cell-depleted T cells, or PBMCs. Deeply sampled blood TCRbeta repertoires from subjects exposed to, actively infected with, or recovered from COVID-19 were included in the dataset. A freely available public database, intended as a resource for researchers studying the immune response to SARS-CoV-2, is where the repertoires were released. Samples were obtained from the ongoing ImmuneRACE study (first 160 participants) and from over 1,000 subjects provided by 6 global collaborators. A de-identified subject ID, COVID-19 status, age in years and sex were almost always included in the sample metadata. Where available, HLA class I and class II types were taken from metadata supplied by the sample provider and were not determined by assay-based typing.

The immunoSEQ Assay, a bias-controlled multiplex PCR, was used to amplify TCRbeta CDR3 regions from genomic DNA. The original pipeline was this. The number of nucleated cells in each sample was estimated from the amplification of reference gene primers within the assay. Sequence reads were collapsed and filtered to measure the absolute abundance of every unique TCRbeta CDR3 rearrangement. For each sample, productive Simpson clonality was calculated as the square root of Simpson's diversity index across productive rearrangements. Sourced from immuneACCESS, this table was stored by TCRdb with only in-frame sequences that have V and J called. A share of the clones is absent; for the studies checked, an unresolved V gene accounts for under half, and the remainder has no known explanation. That table furnishes V, J and clone size, whereas the DNA furnished D and trimming. The sample yields roughly 200,000 clones; about 80% were counted once. The leading ten clones occupy approximately 4.8% of the sample.

What the authors observed across the whole study: Clinical and demographic metadata were provided uncurated, with the amount varying by source and participant.

This chain is built from TRBV10-3 and TRBJ1-4; 9 bases in the middle match TRBD1. The sample consisted of peripheral blood. The receptor was isolated from a man aged 45-60 years with active or convalescent COVID-19. The sequence in DNA is TGTGCCATCAGTCGGGACAGGGCGGCAACTAATGAAAAACTGTTTTTT. Translated, this is CAISRDRAATNEKLFF.